The 3 T cell receptor beta chains below were found in one sample sequenced in a study of cytomegalovirus exposure and HLA in healthy donors. The PCR contained 60 Vbeta and 13 Jbeta primers. TCRdb's table, derived via immunoSEQ multiplex PCR, lists solely in-frame clones and lacks some. This sample yields tens of thousands of clones, of which roughly 67% are seen a single time; approximately 2.2% belongs to the top ten. The sequencing input was PBMCs. These receptors were obtained from a human donor in good health.

Note on this clone: Without the conserved terminal phenylalanine or tryptophan, this CDR3 likely stems from a read error. It is unclear where the CDR3 begins or ends on the DNA, so no DNA is shown, and the CDR3 is as TCRdb lists it. The CDR3 sequence: CASTIKGGQRTS. V and J are TRBV7-9 and TRBJ2-7; the tabulated D call, TRBD1, remains unverified against the DNA. The CDR3 spans 12 amino acids, including both terminal residues. Germline lookup yields CDR1 SEHNR and CDR2 FQNEAQ (reference sequence).

This clone has only a few counts. The gene calls are TRBV11-2 and TRBJ2-7, with a possible D match to TRBD1 (6 bases). V lost 4 bases and J 2 bases, leaving 18 bases between the germline ends. CDR1 is SGHAT, CDR2 FQNNGV, per germline. The CDR3 is 16 amino acids. CDR3 amino acids: CASSWGPGALAYEQYF. Written as DNA, the CDR3 is TGTGCCAGCAGCTGGGGCCCAGGGGCGTTGGCCTACGAGCAGTACTTC.

This clone was seen just once. A junction end diverges from the germline sequence, so it may reflect a read error. The gene calls are TRBV7-3 and TRBJ2-6; TRBD1 might be the D (5 bases). Germline CDR1 is SGHTA and CDR2 is FQGTGA. CDR3 length: 15 residues. The CDR3 bases are TGTGCCAGCAGCCAGATCCTTCCTGGGGCCAACGTCCTGAATTTC. Its protein product is CASSQILPGANVLNF.